The 17 T cell receptor beta chains listed next were all sequenced from one sample in a study of T cells in Graves' hyperthyroidism and ophthalmopathy. TCR beta CDR3 regions were amplified from RNA transcripts. The HTBI primer set drove a first-round RT-PCR of the TCR CDR3. TCRdb re-derived calls from the multiplex PCR reads in MiXCR, one entry per CDR3 protein. The sample holds roughly 100,000 distinct CDR3 sequences, 45% to 50% seen once. Sequencing was carried out using blood. The receptors here all came from a man aged 35 to 55 with Graves' hyperthyroidism.

This clonotype was recorded at least ten times. This rearrangement joins TRBV7-2 to TRBJ1-5, with a weak D call TRBD1 (5 bases). Germline-derived CDR1 and CDR2 are SGHTA and FQGNSA. Trimming pared 2 bases from V and 5 bases from J, leaving 10 bases between. The CDR3 runs 14 residues. The CDR3, as DNA: TGTGCCAGCAGCTTATTCAGGGTCGATCAGCCCCAGCATTTT. Translating it yields CASSLFRVDQPQHF.

This clonotype has a count of ten or more. The rearrangement uses TRBV12-3 or TRBV12-4 and TRBJ2-5; D tentatively fits TRBD1 or TRBD2 (5 bases each). CDR3 length equals 14 residues. Trimming removed 2 bases from V and 2 bases from J, with 9 bases in between. CDR3 coding DNA: TGTGCCAGCAGTTTACGGGACGGACAAGAGACCCAGTACTTC. Residues: CASSLRDGQETQYF.

V usage is TRBV20-1 and J usage is TRBJ1-5; a possible D gene is TRBD1 (6 bases). This CDR3 region has 12 residues. Trimming stripped 3 bases from V and 13 bases from J, with 16 bases between. From germline, CDR1 is DFQATT and CDR2 SNEGSKA (reference sequence). The CDR3 here is CSARAGETMQHF. The CDR3 DNA sequence: TGCAGTGCTAGGGCAGGGGAGACTATGCAGCATTTT.

Worth noting for this clonotype: It may be a read error: a sequence one base away is much more abundant. This chain uses TRBV10-3 with TRBJ1-1, with D maybe TRBD1 (5 bases). Germline CDR1 and CDR2: ENHRY and SYGVKD. The V and J ends lost 5 bases and 0 bases respectively, with 10 bases between them. This CDR3 is built from 14 residues. The CDR3 coding sequence is TGTGCCATCAGTAATATGGGGGTGAACACTGAAGCTTTCTTT. This translates into CAISNMGVNTEAFF.

CDR3 loop: CASSHQGKYF. The DNA for the CDR3 is TGTGCCAGCAGCCACCAGGGGAAGTACTTC. The rearrangement joins TRBV11-2 to TRBJ2-5; D is possibly TRBD1 (6 bases). The germline V gene has CDR1 SGHAT and CDR2 FQNNGV. V was trimmed by 5 bases and J by 12 bases, leaving 10 bases between them. The CDR3 extends over 10 amino acids.

This clonotype was picked up many times. The rearrangement uses TRBV7-6 and TRBJ2-5; 13 nucleotides line up with TRBD2. The ends lost 5 bases at V and 2 bases at J; junction bases unmatched: 8. The CDR3 totals 17 residues. The germline V gene has CDR1 SGHVS and CDR2 FNYEAQ. The CDR3 is CASSPQLAGGIQETQYF. The CDR3 nucleotides are TGTGCCAGCAGCCCTCAACTAGCGGGAGGGATACAAGAGACCCAGTACTTC.

This chain uses TRBV19 with TRBJ2-1; no reliable D call. The CDR3 covers 15 residues. CDR1 and CDR2 (germline): LNHDA, SQIVND (reference sequence). Between the trimmed V and J ends, which lost 0 bases and 3 bases, there was a span of 9 bases. Here the CDR3 DNA reads TGTGCCAGTAGTATAGAAGGGAATGGCTACAATGAGCAGTTCTTC. Its translation: CASSIEGNGYNEQFF. Full variable domain (missing parts from reference TRBV19 and TRBJ2-1): DGGITQSPKYLFRKEGQNVTLSCEQNLNHDAMYWYRQDPGQGLRLIYYSQIVNDFQKGDIAEGYSVSREKKESFPLTVTSAQKNPTAFYLCASSIEGNGYNEQFFGPGTRLTVL.

This clonotype was counted only a few times. V gene TRBV11-2 combines with J gene TRBJ2-2; perhaps TRBD2 as D (6 bases). Germline V gene lookup returns CDR1 SGHAT and CDR2 FQNNGV. This CDR3 comprises 19 residues. V gave up 7 bases and J gave up 5 bases, with 29 bases separating them. The CDR3 coding sequence is TGTGCCAGCACCAAAAGGGCCTCGGGCGGGACCTCTCGTACCGGGGAGCTGTTTTTT. It encodes CASTKRASGGTSRTGELFF.

This clonotype turned up a few times. The chain is built from TRBV11-2 and TRBJ1-1; D call uncertain. Trimming took 8 bases from V and 1 from J, leaving 11 bases between them. Per the germline V gene, CDR1 is SGHAT and CDR2 is FQNNGV. The CDR3 is 13 residues long. The CDR3 sequence: CASSPKGNTEAFF. CDR3 DNA sequence: TGTGCCAGCTCACCGAAGGGGAACACTGAAGCTTTCTTT.

This clonotype was picked up many times. The chain joins TRBV19 to TRBJ1-1; D unresolved. CDR1 and CDR2 (germline): LNHDA, SQIVND (reference sequence). The CDR3 totals 11 residues. Trimming left V 5 bases short and J 5 bases short, with 6 bases between. The CDR3 protein is CASSFGTEAFF. The CDR3, as DNA: TGTGCCAGTAGTTTTGGGACTGAAGCTTTCTTT. The full variable domain, its missing parts supplied by reference TRBV19 and TRBJ1-1, is DGGITQSPKYLFRKEGQNVTLSCEQNLNHDAMYWYRQDPGQGLRLIYYSQIVNDFQKGDIAEGYSVSREKKESFPLTVTSAQKNPTAFYLCASSFGTEAFFGQGTRLTVV.

The table lists this clonotype with many counts. The chain recombines TRBV11-1 with TRBJ2-7; 14 bases agree with TRBD2. Germline V gene data show CDR1 as SGHAT and CDR2 as FQDESV (reference sequence). J gave up 4 bases and V 5 bases, and 7 bases lay outside the gene matches. This CDR3 region has 16 residues. CDR3 region: CASSEGLAGVPYEQYF. The DNA for the CDR3 is TGTGCCAGCAGCGAGGGACTAGCGGGAGTCCCTTACGAGCAGTACTTC. The whole variable domain, remainder taken from reference TRBV11-1 and TRBJ2-7, is EAEVAQSPRYKITEKSQAVAFWCDPISGHATLYWYRQILGQGPELLVQFQDESVVDDSQLPKDRFSAERLKGVDSTLKIQPAELGDSAMYLCASSEGLAGVPYEQYFGPGTRLTVT.

This clonotype was observed many times. The rearrangement joins TRBV19 to TRBJ2-1; D remains unclear. The germline gives CDR1 LNHDA, CDR2 SQIVND (reference sequence). This CDR3 has 13 amino acids. The V and J ends lost 3 bases and 7 bases respectively, with 10 bases between them. The CDR3 sequence: CASSIGWGNEQFF. The CDR3 DNA follows: TGTGCCAGTAGTATCGGTTGGGGTAATGAGCAGTTCTTC.

The chain is built from TRBV20-1 and TRBJ2-7; D is unclear. Trimming removed 3 bases from V and 0 bases from J, with 12 bases in between. This CDR3 is 14 amino acids long. Germline V gene lookup returns CDR1 DFQATT and CDR2 SNEGSKA (reference sequence). DNA for the CDR3: TGCAGTGCTAGCCGTCAAGGAAGCTCCTACGAGCAGTACTTC. It encodes CSASRQGSSYEQYF.

Many counts were recorded for this clonotype. This chain joins TRBV7-8 and TRBJ2-1; 9 bases map to TRBD2. The V and J ends lost 3 bases and 4 bases, in that order; junction bases with no gene match: 4. Germline V CDR1 and CDR2: SGHVS, FQNEAQ. This CDR3 is 15 amino acids long. The CDR3 DNA follows: TGTGCCAGCAGCTTTAGCGGGAGCCCTTACAATGAGCAGTTCTTC. Translation: CASSFSGSPYNEQFF.

The chain combines TRBV7-9 with TRBJ2-1; D remains unclear. Trimming took 11 bases from V and 2 from J, leaving 16 bases between them. This CDR3 is built from 14 residues. In germline, CDR1 is SEHNR, CDR2 FQNEAQ (reference sequence). The CDR3 spells CASPVGATYNEQFF. DNA for the CDR3: TGTGCCTCCCCGGTAGGCGCGACCTACAATGAGCAGTTCTTC.

The chain recombines TRBV7-2 with TRBJ1-6; 11 nucleotides agree with TRBD1. Germline V gives CDR1 SGHTA, CDR2 FQGNSA. There are 14 residues in the CDR3. Germline trimming cut 1 base from V and 15 bases from J; bases unmatched to any gene: 5. CDR3 in amino acids: CASSLVGTGGRLHF. The CDR3 DNA is TGTGCCAGCAGCTTAGTGGGGACAGGGGGTCGCCTCCACTTT.

This clonotype was seen ten or more times. The CDR3: CASSSKGELAQYF. For the CDR3, the DNA is TGCGCCAGCTCCTCAAAAGGGGAGTTGGCCCAGTACTTC. The rearrangement links TRBV5-1 to TRBJ2-5, with D possibly being TRBD1 or TRBD2 (5 bases each). The CDR3 contains 13 residues. CDR1 is SGHRS and CDR2 is YFSETQ in the germline V gene. Trimming took 7 bases from V and 9 from J, leaving 19 bases between them.